Listed below are T cell receptor beta chains from one sample, sequenced in a study of blood T cells in healthy people across ages. TCRdb called the 5' RACE reads again in MiXCR, with one record for every CDR3 protein. The sample carries 1.5 million to 2 million distinct CDR3 sequences, around 36% recorded once. The specimen sequenced was blood. These receptor sequences come from a woman aged 30 to 39 in good health. Each CDR3 is given with its conserved first and last residue. D genes are given only for firm matches. The size entry is marked missing in some rows and otherwise reads once, few, many or a size class.

clone_size: .
d_call: .
j_call: TRBJ2-7
v_call: TRBV9
cdr3_aa: CASSGGQVYHEQYF
cdr3_nt: TGTGCCAGCAGCGGAGGACAAGTGTACCACGAGCAGTACTTC

clone_size: .
d_call: .
j_call: TRBJ2-3
v_call: TRBV20-1
cdr3_aa: CSARRRTARTDTQYF
cdr3_nt: TGCAGTGCCCGCCGACGGACGGCCCGCACAGATACGCAGTATTTT

clone_size: .
d_call: TRBD2
j_call: TRBJ2-7
v_call: TRBV6-2/TRBV6-3
cdr3_aa: CASSPDGGAGTYEQYF
cdr3_nt: TGTGCCAGCAGTCCGGATGGCGGAGCGGGGACCTACGAGCAGTACTTC

clone_size: .
d_call: .
j_call: TRBJ2-7
v_call: TRBV9
cdr3_aa: CASSVRAGTHEQYF
cdr3_nt: TGTGCCAGCAGCGTAAGGGCAGGGACCCACGAGCAGTACTTC

clone_size: few
d_call: TRBD1
j_call: TRBJ2-3
v_call: TRBV7-6
cdr3_aa: CASSFLTGTGGPDMKYF
cdr3_nt: TGTGCCAGCAGCTTTTTGACCGGGACAGGGGGCCCAGATATGAAGTATTTT

clone_size: few
d_call: .
j_call: TRBJ2-5
v_call: TRBV3-1
cdr3_aa: CASSQDIRQQETQYF
cdr3_nt: TGTGCCAGCAGCCAAGATATCCGGCAGCAAGAGACCCAGTACTTC

clone_size: few
d_call: .
j_call: TRBJ1-2
v_call: TRBV2
cdr3_aa: CASSESVRGANYGYTF
cdr3_nt: TGTGCCAGCAGTGAATCGGTGAGGGGCGCTAACTATGGCTACACCTTC

clone_size: .
d_call: .
j_call: TRBJ2-7
v_call: TRBV12-3/TRBV12-4
cdr3_aa: CASSQTRSSEQYF
cdr3_nt: TGTGCCAGCAGCCAAACTAGGTCGAGCGAGCAGTACTTC

clone_size: .
d_call: TRBD2
j_call: TRBJ2-3
v_call: TRBV25-1
cdr3_aa: CASSVGTSGSDTQYF
cdr3_nt: TGTGCCAGCAGCGTTGGGACTAGCGGGAGTGATACGCAGTATTTT

clone_size: .
d_call: TRBD1
j_call: TRBJ2-5
v_call: TRBV5-4
cdr3_aa: CASSQTGTVGETQYF
cdr3_nt: TGCGCCAGCAGCCAAACCGGGACAGTGGGCGAGACCCAGTACTTC

clone_size: few
d_call: TRBD2
j_call: TRBJ2-5
v_call: TRBV5-1
cdr3_aa: CASSQGRLAGTETQYF
cdr3_nt: TGCGCCAGCAGCCAGGGTAGGCTAGCGGGGACCGAGACCCAGTACTTC

clone_size: .
d_call: .
j_call: TRBJ1-1
v_call: TRBV21-1
cdr3_aa: CASSKSQGASEAFF
cdr3_nt: TGTGCCAGCAGCAAATCCCAGGGGGCCAGTGAAGCTTTCTTT

clone_size: .
d_call: .
j_call: TRBJ2-7
v_call: TRBV9
cdr3_aa: CASSGGIRGGSYEQYF
cdr3_nt: TGTGCCAGCAGCGGAGGTATTAGGGGGGGTTCCTACGAGCAGTACTTC

clone_size: .
d_call: .
j_call: TRBJ2-3
v_call: TRBV7-9
cdr3_aa: CASSQPEDTQYF
cdr3_nt: TGTGCCAGCAGCCAGCCGGAAGATACGCAGTATTTT